This entry lists 17 T cell receptor beta chains sequenced from one sample in a study of beta chain features in type 1 diabetes. Study results and limitations: Type 1 diabetes patients had moderately but significantly shorter TCRB CDR3s in all four CD4+ subsets.

No antigen has been identified for these receptors. Expressed TCRB transcripts were sequenced because the entire RNA isolate underwent reverse transcription. The protocol was immunoSEQ multiplex PCR, while the TCRdb copy is restricted to in-frame clones and leaves out a portion. Of roughly 730,000 clones listed, roughly an eighth are singletons. Sequencing was performed on naive CD4+ T cells from blood. These receptors originate from a young man with type 1 diabetes.

V usage is TRBV18 and J usage is TRBJ1-2; D is unclear. The CDR3 is 15 amino acids. Per germline, CDR1 KGHSH and CDR2 LQKENI. Trimming pared 3 bases from V and 5 bases from J, leaving 16 bases between. The CDR3 region is CASSPRTGNRYGYTF. The CDR3 bases are TGTGCCAGCTCACCCCGGACGGGTAATCGGTATGGCTACACCTTC.

The genes are TRBV5-1 and TRBJ1-3; possible D gene TRBD1, 5 bases. Trimming took 0 bases from V and 3 from J, leaving 10 bases between them. CDR1 and CDR2 (germline): SGHRS, YFSETQ. The CDR3 totals 15 residues. Here the CDR3 DNA reads TGCGCCAGCAGCTTGGAAGGGGCGGATGGAAACACCATATATTTT. Translation gives CASSLEGADGNTIYF.

The chain uses TRBV7-2 and TRBJ1-2, with no clear D. V lost 6 bases and J lost 7, with 12 bases in between. Per germline, CDR1 SGHTA and CDR2 FQGNSA. This CDR3 contains 12 residues. CDR3 sequence (DNA): TGTGCCAGCAGGCGCTCAGAAGTTGGCTACACCTTC. This gives the protein CASRRSEVGYTF.

This clone has a handful of counts. This chain uses TRBV7-2 with TRBJ1-2; D uncertain. V shed 5 bases and J shed 7 bases, with 17 bases lying between them. Germline CDR1 reads SGHTA; CDR2 reads FQGNSA. The CDR3 runs to 14 residues. The CDR3 bases are TGTGCCAGCAGCCCCCGGCGGGTCCGGGGTGGCTACACCTTC. Its translation: CASSPRRVRGGYTF.

A few counts support this clone. The genes are TRBV7-2 and TRBJ2-3, with TRBD1 as a possible D gene (5 bases). Per germline, CDR1 SGHTA and CDR2 FQGNSA. V was trimmed by 7 bases and J by 0 bases, leaving 14 bases between them. This CDR3 contains 15 residues. The CDR3, as DNA: TGTGCCAGCACCCTCAGGGTGGCTAGCACAGATACGCAGTATTTT. It is translated as CASTLRVASTDTQYF.

The chain has TRBV4-1 and TRBJ2-1; 8 bases agree with TRBD2. The CDR3 extends over 16 amino acids. J lost 5 bases, V lost 1 base, and 7 bases had no gene match. Germline V gene data show CDR1 as MGHRA and CDR2 as YSYEKL. The CDR3 sequence is CASSQVDGGADNEQFF. DNA of the CDR3: TGCGCCAGCAGCCAAGTGGACGGGGGGGCAGACAATGAGCAGTTCTTC.

The chain recombines TRBV30 with TRBJ2-7; D is possibly TRBD2 (5 bases). This CDR3 is built from 15 residues. Trimming shortened V by 0 bases and J by 1 base, and 13 bases separated the two germline ends. CDR1 GTSNPN and CDR2 SVGIG come from the germline V gene (reference sequence). For the CDR3, the DNA is TGTGCCTGGAGTGTCCAGCGGCCCCTTTCCTACGAGCAGTACTTC. This encodes CAWSVQRPLSYEQYF. Combining the CDR3 with reference TRBV30 and TRBJ2-7 gives the whole variable domain SQTIHQWPATLVQPVGSPLSLECTVEGTSNPNLYWYRQAAGRGLQLLFYSVGIGQISSEVPQNLSASRPQDRQFILSSKKLLLSDSGFYLCAWSVQRPLSYEQYFGPGTRLTVT.

The chain joins TRBV27 to TRBJ1-1; D gene unclear. This CDR3 spans 15 amino acids. V lost 2 bases to trimming and J lost 1 base, with 11 bases between them. Per germline, CDR1 MNHEY and CDR2 SMNVEV (reference sequence). CDR3 amino acids: CASSLIYGRNTEAFF. The CDR3, as DNA: TGTGCCAGCAGTTTAATTTACGGGAGGAACACTGAAGCTTTCTTT.

This clone was counted between two and nine times. The V gene is TRBV27, the J gene TRBJ1-2; 7 bases agree with TRBD1. Germline CDR1 is MNHEY and CDR2 is SMNVEV (reference sequence). This CDR3 has 16 residues. J gave up 5 bases and V 5 bases, and 14 bases lay outside the gene matches. CDR3 protein: CASSPTDRAYLYGYTF. In DNA form, the CDR3 reads TGTGCCAGCAGTCCAACCGACAGGGCGTACTTGTATGGCTACACCTTC.

V and J are TRBV7-9 and TRBJ1-2; D call uncertain. Germline assignment: CDR1 SEHNR and CDR2 FQNEAQ (reference sequence). This CDR3 contains 13 residues. Between the trimmed V and J ends, which lost 10 bases and 5 bases, there was a span of 17 bases. The chain's CDR3 is CATGPVQLYGYTF. CDR3 coding DNA: TGTGCCACCGGACCGGTACAATTGTATGGCTACACCTTC.

Only a few counts were recorded for this clone. The chain couples TRBV6-6 to TRBJ2-3; D is uncertain. V was clipped by 3 bases and J by 0 bases, with 7 bases between them. The CDR3 loop spans 14 amino acids. CDR1 is MNHNY and CDR2 is SVGAGI in the germline V gene (reference sequence). The CDR3 DNA sequence: TGTGCCAGCAGTTATTTGGCAAGCACAGATACGCAGTATTTT. Translating it yields CASSYLASTDTQYF.

The V call is TRBV28, the J call TRBJ1-2; tentatively, D is TRBD1 (5 bases). Germline values: CDR1 MDHEN, CDR2 SYDVKM. V lost 3 bases to trimming and J lost 3 bases, with 11 bases between them. This CDR3 contains 14 residues. CDR3 loop: CASSFPQGHYGYTF. The CDR3 bases are TGTGCCAGCAGTTTTCCTCAGGGCCACTATGGCTACACCTTC.

On this clone: Other DNA sequences in the same sample also yield this CDR3. V gene TRBV9 combines with J gene TRBJ1-5, with D possibly matching TRBD1 (6 bases). This CDR3 is built from 14 residues. From germline, CDR1 is SGDLS and CDR2 YYNGEE. Trimming took off 2 bases at V and 3 bases at J, with 9 bases between the two ends. The CDR3: CASSVDSSNQPQHF. DNA of the CDR3: TGTGCCAGCAGCGTGGACAGTTCCAATCAGCCCCAGCATTTT. Filled out from reference TRBV9 and TRBJ1-5, the complete variable domain reads DSGVTQTPKHLITATGQRVTLRCSPRSGDLSVYWYQQSLDQGLQFLIQYYNGEERAKGNILERFSAQQFPDLHSELNLSSLELGDSALYFCASSVDSSNQPQHFGDGTRLSIL.

There are a few counts of this clone. CDR3 loop: CASSILRSSYNEQFF. The CDR3 coding sequence is TGTGCCAGTAGTATACTGCGGAGCTCCTACAATGAGCAGTTCTTC. The chain is built from TRBV19 and TRBJ2-1; D not certain. V dropped 2 bases and J dropped 0 bases, with 8 bases sitting between them. Germline values: CDR1 LNHDA, CDR2 SQIVND (reference sequence). The CDR3 is made up of 15 amino acids.

This clone was detected a few times. This chain links TRBV5-4 with TRBJ2-5; D perhaps matches TRBD2 (6 bases). Germline CDR1 reads SGHNT; CDR2 reads YYREEE (reference sequence). The CDR3 covers 15 residues. Trimming took off 6 bases at V and 0 bases at J, with 15 bases between the two ends. CDR3 region: CASTLGGRHQETQYF. The DNA of the CDR3 is TGTGCCAGCACCCTCGGGGGACGGCACCAAGAGACCCAGTACTTC.

In regard to this clone: Other DNA sequences within the sample encode an identical CDR3. V gene TRBV30 combines with J gene TRBJ2-5, with D possibly matching TRBD2 (6 bases). The V and J ends lost 2 bases and 5 bases respectively, with 9 bases between them. This CDR3 comprises 12 residues. Germline V gene data show CDR1 as GTSNPN and CDR2 as SVGIG (reference sequence). The CDR3 is CAWSSGGETQYF. The CDR3, as DNA: TGTGCCTGGAGTAGTGGGGGGGAGACCCAGTACTTC.

V usage is TRBV5-1 and J usage is TRBJ1-1; 10 bases are a match to TRBD1. The V and J ends lost 5 bases and 0 bases, in that order; junction bases with no gene match: 4. CDR1 is SGHRS and CDR2 is YFSETQ in the germline V gene. The CDR3 length is 15 residues. CDR3 nucleotide sequence: TGCGCCAGCAGGGGAGGACAGGGGGTGAACACTGAAGCTTTCTTT. Amino acid sequence: CASRGGQGVNTEAFF.